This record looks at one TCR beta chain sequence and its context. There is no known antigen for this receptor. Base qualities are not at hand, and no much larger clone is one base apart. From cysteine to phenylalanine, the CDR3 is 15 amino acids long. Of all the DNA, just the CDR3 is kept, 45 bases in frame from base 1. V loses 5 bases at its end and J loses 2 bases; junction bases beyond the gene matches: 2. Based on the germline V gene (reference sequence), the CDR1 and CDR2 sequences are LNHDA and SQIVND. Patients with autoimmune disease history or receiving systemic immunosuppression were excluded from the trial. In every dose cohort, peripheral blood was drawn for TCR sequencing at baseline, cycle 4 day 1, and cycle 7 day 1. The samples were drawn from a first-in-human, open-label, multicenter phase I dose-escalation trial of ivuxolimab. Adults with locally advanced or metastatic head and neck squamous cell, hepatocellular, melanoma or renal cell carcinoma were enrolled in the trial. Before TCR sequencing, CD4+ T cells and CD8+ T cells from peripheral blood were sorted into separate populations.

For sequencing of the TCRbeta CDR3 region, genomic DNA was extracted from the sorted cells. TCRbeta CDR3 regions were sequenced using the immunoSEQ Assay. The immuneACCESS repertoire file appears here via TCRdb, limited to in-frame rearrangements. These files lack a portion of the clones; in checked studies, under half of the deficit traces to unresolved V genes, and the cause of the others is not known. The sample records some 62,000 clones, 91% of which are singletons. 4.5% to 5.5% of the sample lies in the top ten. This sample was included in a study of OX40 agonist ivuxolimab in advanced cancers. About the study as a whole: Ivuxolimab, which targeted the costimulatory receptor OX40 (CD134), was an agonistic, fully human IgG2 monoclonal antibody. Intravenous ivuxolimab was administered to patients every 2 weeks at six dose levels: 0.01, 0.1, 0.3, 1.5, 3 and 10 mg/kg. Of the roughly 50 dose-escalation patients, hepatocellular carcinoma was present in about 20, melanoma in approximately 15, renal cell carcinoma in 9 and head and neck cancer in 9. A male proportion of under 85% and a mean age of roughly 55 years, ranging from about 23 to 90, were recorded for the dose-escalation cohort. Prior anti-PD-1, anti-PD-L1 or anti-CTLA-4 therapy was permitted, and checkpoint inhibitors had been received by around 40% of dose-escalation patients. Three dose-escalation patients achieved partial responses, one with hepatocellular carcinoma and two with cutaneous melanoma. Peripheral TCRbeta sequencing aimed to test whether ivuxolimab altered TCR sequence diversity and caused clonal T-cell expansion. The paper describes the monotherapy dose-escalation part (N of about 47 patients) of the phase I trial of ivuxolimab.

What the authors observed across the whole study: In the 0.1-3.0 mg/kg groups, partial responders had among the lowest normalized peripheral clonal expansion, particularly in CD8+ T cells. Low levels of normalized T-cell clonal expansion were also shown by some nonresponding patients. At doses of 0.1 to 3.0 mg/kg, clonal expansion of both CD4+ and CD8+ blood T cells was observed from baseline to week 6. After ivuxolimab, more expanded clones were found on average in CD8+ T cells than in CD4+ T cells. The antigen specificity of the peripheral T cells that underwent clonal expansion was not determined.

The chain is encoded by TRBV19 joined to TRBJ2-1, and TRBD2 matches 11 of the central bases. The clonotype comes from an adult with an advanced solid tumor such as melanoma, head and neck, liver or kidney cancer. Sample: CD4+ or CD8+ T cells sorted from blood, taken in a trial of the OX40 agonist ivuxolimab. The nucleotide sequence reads TGTGCCAGTAGTCCGACTAGCGGGGCCTACAATGAGCAGTTCTTC. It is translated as CASSPTSGAYNEQFF.